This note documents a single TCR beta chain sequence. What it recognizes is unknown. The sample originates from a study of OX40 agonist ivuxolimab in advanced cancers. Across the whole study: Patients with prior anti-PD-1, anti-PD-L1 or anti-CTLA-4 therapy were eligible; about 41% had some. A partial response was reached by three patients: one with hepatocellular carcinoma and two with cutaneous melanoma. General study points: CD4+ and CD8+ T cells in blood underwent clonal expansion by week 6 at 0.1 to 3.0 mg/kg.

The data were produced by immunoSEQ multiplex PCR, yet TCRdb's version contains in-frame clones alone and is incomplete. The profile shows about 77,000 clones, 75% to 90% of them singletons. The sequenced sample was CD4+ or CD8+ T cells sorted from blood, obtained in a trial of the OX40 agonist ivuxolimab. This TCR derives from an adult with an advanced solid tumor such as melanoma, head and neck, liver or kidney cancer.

The CDR3 nucleotides are TGTGCCAGCAGTAAAGACAGGGGAGGAGGCTACACCTTC. Its protein is CASSKDRGGGYTF. V is TRBV27 and J is TRBJ1-2; 8 bases align to TRBD1. The V and J ends lost 5 bases and 8 bases, in that order; junction bases with no gene match: 7. CDR3 length equals 13 residues. Germline loops: CDR1 MNHEY, CDR2 SMNVEV (reference sequence).